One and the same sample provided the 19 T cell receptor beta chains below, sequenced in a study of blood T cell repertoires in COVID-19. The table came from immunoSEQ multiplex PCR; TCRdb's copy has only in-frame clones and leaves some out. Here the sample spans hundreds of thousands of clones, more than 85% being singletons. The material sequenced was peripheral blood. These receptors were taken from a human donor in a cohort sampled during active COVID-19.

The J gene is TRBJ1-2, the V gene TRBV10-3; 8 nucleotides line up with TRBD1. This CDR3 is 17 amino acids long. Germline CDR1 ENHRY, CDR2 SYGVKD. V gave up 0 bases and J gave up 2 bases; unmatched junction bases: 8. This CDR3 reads CAISESPAGGLNYGYTF. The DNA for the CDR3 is TGTGCCATCAGTGAGTCGCCGGCAGGGGGCCTGAACTATGGCTACACCTTC.

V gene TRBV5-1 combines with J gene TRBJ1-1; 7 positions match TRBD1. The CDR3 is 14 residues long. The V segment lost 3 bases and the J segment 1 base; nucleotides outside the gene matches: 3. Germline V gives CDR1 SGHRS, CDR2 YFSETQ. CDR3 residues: CASSWGQQNTEAFF. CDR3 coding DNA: TGCGCCAGCAGCTGGGGACAGCAGAACACTGAAGCTTTCTTT. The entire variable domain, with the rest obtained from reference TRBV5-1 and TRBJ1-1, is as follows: KAGVTQTPRYLIKTRGQQVTLSCSPISGHRSVSWYQQTPGQGLQFLFEYFSETQRNKGNFPGRFSGRQFSNSRSEMNVSTLELGDSALYLCASSWGQQNTEAFFGQGTRLTVV.

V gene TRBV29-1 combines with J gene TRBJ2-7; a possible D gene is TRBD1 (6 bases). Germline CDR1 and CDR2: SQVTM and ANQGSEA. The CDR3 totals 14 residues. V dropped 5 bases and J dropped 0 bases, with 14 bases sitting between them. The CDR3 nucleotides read TGCAGCGTTAGTCGAGGGGGTAACTCCTACGAGCAGTACTTC. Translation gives CSVSRGGNSYEQYF.

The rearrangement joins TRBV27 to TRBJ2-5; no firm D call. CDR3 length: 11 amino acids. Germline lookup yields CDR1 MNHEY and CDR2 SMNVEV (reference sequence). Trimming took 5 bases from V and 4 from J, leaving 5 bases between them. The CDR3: CASSHGETQYF. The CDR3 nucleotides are TGTGCCAGCAGTCACGGAGAGACCCAGTACTTC.

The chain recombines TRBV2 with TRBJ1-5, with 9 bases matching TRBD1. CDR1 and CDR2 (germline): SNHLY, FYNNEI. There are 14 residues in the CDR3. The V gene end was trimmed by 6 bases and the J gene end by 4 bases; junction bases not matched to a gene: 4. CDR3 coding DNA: TGTGCCAGCAGGAGAGGGACAGGGAATCAGCCCCAGCATTTT. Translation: CASRRGTGNQPQHF.

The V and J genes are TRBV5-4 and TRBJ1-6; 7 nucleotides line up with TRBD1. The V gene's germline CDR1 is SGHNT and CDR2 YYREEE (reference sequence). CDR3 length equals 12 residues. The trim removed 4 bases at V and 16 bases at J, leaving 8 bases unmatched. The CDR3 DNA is TGTGCCAGCAGCCTACAGACAGGGAGGCTCCACTTT. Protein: CASSLQTGRLHF.

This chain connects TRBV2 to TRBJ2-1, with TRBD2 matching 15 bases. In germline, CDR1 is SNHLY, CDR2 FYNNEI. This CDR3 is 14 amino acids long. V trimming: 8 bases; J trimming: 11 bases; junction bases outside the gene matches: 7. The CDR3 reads CASETGTSGGKQFF. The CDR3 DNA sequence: TGTGCCAGCGAAACCGGGACTAGCGGGGGGAAGCAGTTCTTC.

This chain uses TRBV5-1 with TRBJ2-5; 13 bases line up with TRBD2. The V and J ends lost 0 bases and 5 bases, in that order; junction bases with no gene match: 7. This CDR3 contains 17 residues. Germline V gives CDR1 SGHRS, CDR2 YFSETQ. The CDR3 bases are TGCGCCAGCAGCTTGGGCCCACTAGCGGGGGGGCTTGAGACCCAGTACTTC. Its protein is CASSLGPLAGGLETQYF.

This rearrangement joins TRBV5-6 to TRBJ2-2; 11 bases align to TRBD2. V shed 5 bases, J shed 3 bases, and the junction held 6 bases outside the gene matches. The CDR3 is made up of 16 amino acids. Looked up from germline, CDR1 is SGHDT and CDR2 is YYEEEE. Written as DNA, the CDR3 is TGTGCCAGCAGAAAAGGACTAGCGGGTTACACCGGGGAGCTGTTTTTT. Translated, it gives CASRKGLAGYTGELFF.

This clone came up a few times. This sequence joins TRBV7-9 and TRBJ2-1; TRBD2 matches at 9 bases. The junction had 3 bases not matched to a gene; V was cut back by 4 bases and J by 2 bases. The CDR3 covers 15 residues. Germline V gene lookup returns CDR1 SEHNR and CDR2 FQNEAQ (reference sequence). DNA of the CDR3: TGTGCCAGCAGCTCGACTAGCGGAGCCTACAATGAGCAGTTCTTC. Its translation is CASSSTSGAYNEQFF. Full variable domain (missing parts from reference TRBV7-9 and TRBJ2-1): DTGVSQNPRHKITKRGQNVTFRCDPISEHNRLYWYRQTLGQGPEFLTYFQNEAQLEKSRLLSDRFSAERPKGSFSTLEIQRTEQGDSAMYLCASSSTSGAYNEQFFGPGTRLTVL.

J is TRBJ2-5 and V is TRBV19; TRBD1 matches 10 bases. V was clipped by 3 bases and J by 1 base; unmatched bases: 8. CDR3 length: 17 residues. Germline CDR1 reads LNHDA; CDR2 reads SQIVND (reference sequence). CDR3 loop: CASSMPGTGAFQETQYF. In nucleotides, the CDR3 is TGTGCCAGTAGTATGCCCGGGACAGGGGCCTTCCAAGAGACCCAGTACTTC.

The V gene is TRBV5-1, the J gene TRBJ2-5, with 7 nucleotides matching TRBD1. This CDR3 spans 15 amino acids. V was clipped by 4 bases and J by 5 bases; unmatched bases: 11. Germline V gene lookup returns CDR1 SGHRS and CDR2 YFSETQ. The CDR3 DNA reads TGCGCCAGCAGCGTAACCGGGACAGAGGGGGAGACCCAGTACTTC. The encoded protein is CASSVTGTEGETQYF.

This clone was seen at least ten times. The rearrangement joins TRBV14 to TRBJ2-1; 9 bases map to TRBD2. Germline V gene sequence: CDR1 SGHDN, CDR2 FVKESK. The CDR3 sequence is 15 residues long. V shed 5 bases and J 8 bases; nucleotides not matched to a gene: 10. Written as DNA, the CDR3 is TGTGCCAGCAGCTCCTTAGCGGGAGTGGGTGATGAGCAGTTCTTC. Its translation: CASSSLAGVGDEQFF. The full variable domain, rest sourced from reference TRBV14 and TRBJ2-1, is EAGVTQFPSHSVIEKGQTVTLRCDPISGHDNLYWYRRVMGKEIKFLLHFVKESKQDESGMPNNRFLAERTGGTYSTLKVQPAELEDSGVYFCASSSLAGVGDEQFFGPGTRLTVL.

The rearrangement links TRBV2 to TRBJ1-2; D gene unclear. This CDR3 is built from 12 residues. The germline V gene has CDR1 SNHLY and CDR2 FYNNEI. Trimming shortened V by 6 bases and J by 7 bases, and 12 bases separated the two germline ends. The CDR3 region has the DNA TGTGCCAGCAGGGTTAACAGTCCTGGCTACACCTTC. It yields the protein CASRVNSPGYTF.

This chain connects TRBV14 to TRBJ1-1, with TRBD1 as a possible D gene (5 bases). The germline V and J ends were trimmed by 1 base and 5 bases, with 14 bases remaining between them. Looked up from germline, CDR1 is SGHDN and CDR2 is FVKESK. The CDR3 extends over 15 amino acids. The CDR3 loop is CASSQGAGLGTEAFF. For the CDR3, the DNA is TGTGCCAGCAGCCAAGGGGCAGGGTTAGGGACTGAAGCTTTCTTT.

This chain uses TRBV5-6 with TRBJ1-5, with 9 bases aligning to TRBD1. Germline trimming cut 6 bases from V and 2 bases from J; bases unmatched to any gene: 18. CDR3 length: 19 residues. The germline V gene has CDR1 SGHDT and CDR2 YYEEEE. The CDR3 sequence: CASILPATGTGLGNQPQHF. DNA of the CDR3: TGTGCCAGCATTTTACCTGCGACCGGGACAGGGTTGGGCAATCAGCCCCAGCATTTT.

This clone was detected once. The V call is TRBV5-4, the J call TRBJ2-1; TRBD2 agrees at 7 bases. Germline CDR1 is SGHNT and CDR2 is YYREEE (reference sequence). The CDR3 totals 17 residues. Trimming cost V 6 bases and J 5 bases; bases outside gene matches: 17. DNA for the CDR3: TGTGCCAGCACCTACCTTCTCTCGGGAGGATCTCACAATGAGCAGTTCTTC. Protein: CASTYLLSGGSHNEQFF. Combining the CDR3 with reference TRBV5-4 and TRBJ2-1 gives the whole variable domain ETGVTQSPTHLIKTRGQQVTLRCSSQSGHNTVSWYQQALGQGPQFIFQYYREEENGRGNFPPRFSGLQFPNYSSELNVNALELDDSALYLCASTYLLSGGSHNEQFFGPGTRLTVL.

The CDR3 region has the DNA TGTGCCTGGAACCGGGACAGGGAAAACTATGGCTACACCTTC. This translates into CAWNRDRENYGYTF. The V call is TRBV30, the J call TRBJ1-2, with TRBD1 matching over 9 bases. J lost 2 bases, V lost 4 bases, and 5 bases had no gene match. CDR1 is GTSNPN and CDR2 is SVGIG in the germline V gene (reference sequence). CDR3 length: 14 amino acids.

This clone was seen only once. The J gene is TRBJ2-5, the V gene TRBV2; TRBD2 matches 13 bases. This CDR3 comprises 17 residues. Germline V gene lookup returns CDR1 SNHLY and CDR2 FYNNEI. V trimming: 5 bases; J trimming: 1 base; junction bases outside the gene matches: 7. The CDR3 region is CASSSGTSGASQETQYF. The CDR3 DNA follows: TGTGCCAGCAGTTCCGGGACTAGCGGGGCTTCCCAAGAGACCCAGTACTTC.